These T cell receptor beta chains were read from a single sample in a study of T cell repertoires in cytomegalovirus infection. TCRdb analysed the reads with MiXCR anew, one entry per CDR3 protein. Found here are approximately 150,000 distinct CDR3 sequences, roughly 6.5% of them singletons; the top ten hold roughly 18%. Sequenced sample: PBMCs. These TCRs come from a human donor in good health (CMV status not recorded). Some clones in this sample may be carry-over from other donors' samples. CDR3s include the opening cysteine and the closing phenylalanine or tryptophan. The D gene is left open where the match is weak. Some rows have no size entry. The others give once, few or many, or a class for an expanded clone.

D	J	size	V	DNA	CDR3
TRBD1	TRBJ1-2	.	TRBV2	TGTGCCAGCAGTGAACCGACAGGGGGTCACGGCTACACCTTC	CASSEPTGGHGYTF
TRBD2	TRBJ2-1	few	TRBV11-2	TGTGCCAGCAGCTTCGCCGGGGGGGCCGAGTATGAGCAGTTCTTC	CASSFAGGAEYEQFF
TRBD1	TRBJ2-3	many	TRBV5-4	TGTGCCAGCAGCTTTCCGGGACAGGGGGTTGCAGATACGCAGTATTTT	CASSFPGQGVADTQYF
.	TRBJ2-1	.	TRBV9	TGTGCCAGCAGCGTGGGGCGAGGGTCAAGGAATGAGCAGTTCTTC	CASSVGRGSRNEQFF
TRBD2	TRBJ2-4	many	TRBV7-2	TGTGCCTCGACGCGGGGGGGCGTTGACATTCAGTACTTC	CASTRGGVDIQYF
.	TRBJ2-5	many	TRBV28	TGTGCCAGCAGTTTTACCAGGGGCCAAGGGACCCAGTACTTC	CASSFTRGQGTQYF
.	TRBJ1-2	.	TRBV28	TGTGCCAGCAGTTCCCGGAACCTCTATGGCTACACCTTC	CASSSRNLYGYTF
.	TRBJ1-1	many	TRBV7-2	TGTGCCAGCAGCTTAATGGTCAGGAACACTGAAGCTTTCTTT	CASSLMVRNTEAFF
.	TRBJ2-7	many	TRBV14	TGTGCCAGCAGCCAAGATTCGGGCGGATACTCGCAGTACTTC	CASSQDSGGYSQYF
.	TRBJ2-5	many	TRBV5-1	TGCGCCAGCAGCAAAAGCTCCGGGGAGACCCAGTACTTC	CASSKSSGETQYF
TRBD2	TRBJ2-7	few	TRBV28	TGTGCCAGCAGTCCCCCGGGGGGGCCCTCCTACGAGCAGTACTTC	CASSPPGGPSYEQYF
TRBD2	TRBJ2-5	few	TRBV10-3	TGTGCCACTTCGTGGACTAGCGGGGAACAAGAGACCCAGTACTTC	CATSWTSGEQETQYF
TRBD1	TRBJ1-1	many	TRBV5-1	TGCGCCAGCAGCCCAGACGGACAGGGCGAGAGCACTGAAGCTTTCTTT	CASSPDGQGESTEAFF
.	TRBJ2-5	many	TRBV7-8	TGTGCCAGCAGCTTATCGAAGACCGAGTACCAAGAGACCCAGTACTTC	CASSLSKTEYQETQYF
.	TRBJ2-3	once	TRBV7-2	TGTGCCAGCAGCTTACCTACGAACACAGATACGCAGTATTTT	CASSLPTNTDTQYF
.	TRBJ2-1	many	TRBV7-9	TGTGCCAGCAGCCAGAGCGAGGTCTCCTACAATGAGCAGTTCTTC	CASSQSEVSYNEQFF
.	TRBJ2-6	few	TRBV6-2/TRBV6-3	TGTGCCAGCAGAACTGACTCTGGGGCCAACGTCCTGACTTTC	CASRTDSGANVLTF
TRBD2	TRBJ2-1	many	TRBV7-2	TGTGCCAGCAGCTTAGCGTTAGCGGGGGACAATGAGCAGTTCTTC	CASSLALAGDNEQFF
.	TRBJ1-3	many	TRBV7-2	TGTGCCAGCAGCCCACAGGATTTTGGTGGAAACACCATATATTTT	CASSPQDFGGNTIYF
.	TRBJ2-5	many	TRBV11-2	TGTGCCAGCAGCTCCCGACAGGTCCGCCAAGAGACCCAGTACTTC	CASSSRQVRQETQYF
TRBD2	TRBJ2-1	.	TRBV2	TGTGCCAGCAGGTCTGAGGCGGGGGGCTCCCATGAGCAGTTCTTC	CASRSEAGGSHEQFF
TRBD1	TRBJ1-5	many	TRBV6-6	TGTGCCAGCAGTTATGACAGGGGAAGTCAGCCCCAGCATTTT	CASSYDRGSQPQHF
.	TRBJ2-7	many	TRBV6-2/TRBV6-3	TGTGCCAGCAGTCGACTGATAAAAACAGGACCTGACTCCTACGAGCAGTACTTC	CASSRLIKTGPDSYEQYF